The present entry profiles one T cell receptor beta chain with its context. Its antigen is as yet unknown. Donors had no recently reported acute infections or vaccinations and were HIV-negative. Assay: immunoSEQ multiplex PCR; the TCRdb copy retains only in-frame clones and omits some. The repertoire holds under 750,000 clones, with roughly 72% as singletons. The data are from a study of shared clonotypes between healthy human individuals. Study background: Each donor contributed plates that comprised three CD4 naive, three CD4 memory, two CD8 naive and one CD8 memory.

Whole-study results and caveats: Among the subsets, naive ones generally showed larger estimated richness than memory ones. Clonotypes not shared had lower generation probabilities than those common to all four donors.

Germline CDR1 MDHEN, CDR2 SYDVKM. Trimming at V came to 6 bases and at J to 3 bases, leaving 7 bases not matched to a gene. This CDR3 has 15 residues. Source material: memory CD4+ T cells sorted from blood. Indicated subset: CD45RA-negative fraction. The chain carries TRBV28 and TRBJ2-2; 7 bases align to TRBD1. This receptor was identified in a woman aged 25 to 39 in good health. CDR3 region: CASRTGTEHTGELFF. The CDR3, as DNA: TGTGCCAGCAGGACCGGGACAGAGCACACCGGGGAGCTGTTTTTT.